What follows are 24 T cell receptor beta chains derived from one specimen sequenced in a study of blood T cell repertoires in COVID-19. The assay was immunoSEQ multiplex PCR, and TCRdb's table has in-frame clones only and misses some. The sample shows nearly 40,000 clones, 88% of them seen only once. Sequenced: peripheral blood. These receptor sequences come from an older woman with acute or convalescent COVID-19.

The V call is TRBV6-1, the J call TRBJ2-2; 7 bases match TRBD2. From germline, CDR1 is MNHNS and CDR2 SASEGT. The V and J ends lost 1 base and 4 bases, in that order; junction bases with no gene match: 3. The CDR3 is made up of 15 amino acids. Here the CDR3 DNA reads TGTGCCAGCAGTGAAGAGGGAGGGCCCACCGGGGAGCTGTTTTTT. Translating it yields CASSEEGGPTGELFF.

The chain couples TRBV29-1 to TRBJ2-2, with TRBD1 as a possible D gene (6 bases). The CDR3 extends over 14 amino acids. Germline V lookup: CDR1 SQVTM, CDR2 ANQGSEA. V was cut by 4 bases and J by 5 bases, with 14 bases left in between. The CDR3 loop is CSVATGSGTGELFF. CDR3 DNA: TGCAGCGTTGCAACAGGGTCGGGAACCGGGGAGCTGTTTTTT.

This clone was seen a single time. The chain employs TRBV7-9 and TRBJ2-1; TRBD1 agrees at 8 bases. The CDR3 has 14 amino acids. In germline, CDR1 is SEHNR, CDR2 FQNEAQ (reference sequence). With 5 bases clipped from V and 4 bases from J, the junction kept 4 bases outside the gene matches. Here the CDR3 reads CASSIRTGYNEQFF. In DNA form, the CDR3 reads TGTGCCAGCAGCATCCGGACAGGGTACAATGAGCAGTTCTTC.

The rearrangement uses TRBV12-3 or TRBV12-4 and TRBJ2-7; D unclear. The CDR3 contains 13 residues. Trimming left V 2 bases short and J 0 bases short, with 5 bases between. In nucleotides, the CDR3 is TGTGCCAGCAGTTTAAGGAGCTCCTACGAGCAGTACGTC. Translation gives CASSLRSSYEQYV.

The CDR3 is CASSQDLPSGTYNEQFF. CDR3 nucleotide sequence: TGCGCCAGCAGCCAAGATCTGCCTAGCGGGACCTACAATGAGCAGTTCTTC. V and J are TRBV4-3 and TRBJ2-1; TRBD2 matches at 9 bases. The CDR3 extends over 17 amino acids. Trimming cost V 0 bases and J 2 bases; bases outside gene matches: 5. Germline-derived CDR1 and CDR2 are LGHNA and YSLEER.

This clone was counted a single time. CDR3 residues: CASSLGLISYNEQFF. In DNA, the CDR3 is TGTGCCAGCTCACTGGGACTCATATCCTACAATGAGCAGTTCTTC. The chain combines TRBV18 with TRBJ2-1, with D maybe TRBD2 (6 bases). V was trimmed by 4 bases and J by 1 base, leaving 11 bases between them. The CDR3 covers 15 residues. The germline CDR1 and CDR2 sequences are KGHSH and LQKENI.

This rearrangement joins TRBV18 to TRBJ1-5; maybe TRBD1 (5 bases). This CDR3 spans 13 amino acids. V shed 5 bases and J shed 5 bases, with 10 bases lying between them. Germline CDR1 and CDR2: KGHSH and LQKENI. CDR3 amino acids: CASSETTDQPQHF. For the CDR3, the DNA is TGTGCCAGCTCAGAAACGACAGATCAGCCCCAGCATTTT.

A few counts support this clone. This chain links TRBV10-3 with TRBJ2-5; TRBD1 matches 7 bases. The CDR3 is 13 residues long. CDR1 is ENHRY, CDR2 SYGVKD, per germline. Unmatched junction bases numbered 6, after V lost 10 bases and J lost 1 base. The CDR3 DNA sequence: TGTGCCACTCTCGACAGGGCCCAAGAGACCCAGTACTTC. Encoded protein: CATLDRAQETQYF.

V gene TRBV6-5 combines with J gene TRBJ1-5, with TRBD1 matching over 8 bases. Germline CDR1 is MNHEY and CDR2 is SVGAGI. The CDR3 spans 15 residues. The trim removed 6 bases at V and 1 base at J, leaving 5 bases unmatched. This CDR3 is CASRRTGQSNQPQHF. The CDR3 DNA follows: TGTGCCAGCAGGCGGACAGGGCAGAGCAATCAGCCCCAGCATTTT.

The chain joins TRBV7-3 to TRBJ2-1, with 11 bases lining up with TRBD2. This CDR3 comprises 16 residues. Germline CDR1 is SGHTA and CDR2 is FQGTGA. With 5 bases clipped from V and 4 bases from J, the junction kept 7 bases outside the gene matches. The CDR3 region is CASSLTGTSGYNEQFF. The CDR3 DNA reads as TGTGCCAGCAGCCTCACTGGGACTAGCGGATACAATGAGCAGTTCTTC.

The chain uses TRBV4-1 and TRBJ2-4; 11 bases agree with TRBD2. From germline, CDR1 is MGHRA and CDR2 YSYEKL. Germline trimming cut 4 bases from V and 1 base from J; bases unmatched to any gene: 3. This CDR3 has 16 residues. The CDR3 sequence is CASSLTSGSAKNIQYF. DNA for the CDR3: TGCGCCAGCAGCCTCACTAGCGGGAGTGCCAAAAACATTCAGTACTTC.

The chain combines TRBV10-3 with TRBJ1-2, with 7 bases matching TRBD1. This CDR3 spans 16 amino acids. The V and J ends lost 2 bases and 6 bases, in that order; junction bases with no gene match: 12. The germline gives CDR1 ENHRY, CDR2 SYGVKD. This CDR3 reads CAISEEEGALLDGYTF. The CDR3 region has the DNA TGTGCCATCAGTGAGGAGGAGGGGGCGTTACTCGATGGCTACACCTTC.

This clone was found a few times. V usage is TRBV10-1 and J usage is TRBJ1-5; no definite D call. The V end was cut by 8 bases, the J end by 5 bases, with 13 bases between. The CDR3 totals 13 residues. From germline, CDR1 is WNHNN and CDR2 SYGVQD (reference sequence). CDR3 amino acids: CASLLGRHQPQHF. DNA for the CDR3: TGCGCCAGCCTTTTAGGGAGGCATCAGCCCCAGCATTTT.

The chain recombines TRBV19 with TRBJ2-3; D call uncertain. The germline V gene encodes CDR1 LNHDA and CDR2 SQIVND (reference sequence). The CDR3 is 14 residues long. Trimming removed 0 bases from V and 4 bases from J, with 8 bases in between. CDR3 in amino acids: CASSIDGPPDTQYF. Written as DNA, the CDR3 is TGTGCCAGTAGTATAGATGGGCCACCAGATACGCAGTATTTT.

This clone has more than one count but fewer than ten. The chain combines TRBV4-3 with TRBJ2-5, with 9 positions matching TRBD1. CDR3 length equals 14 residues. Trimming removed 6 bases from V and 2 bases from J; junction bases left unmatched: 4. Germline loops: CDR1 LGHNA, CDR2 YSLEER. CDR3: CASSFGTGQETQYF. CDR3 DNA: TGCGCCAGCAGTTTCGGGACAGGGCAAGAGACCCAGTACTTC.

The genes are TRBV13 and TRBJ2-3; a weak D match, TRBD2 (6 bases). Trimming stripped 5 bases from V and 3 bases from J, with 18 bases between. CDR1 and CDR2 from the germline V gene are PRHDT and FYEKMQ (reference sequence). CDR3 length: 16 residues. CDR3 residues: CASSRGTALGTDTQYF. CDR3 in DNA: TGTGCCAGCAGCCGCGGGACCGCTTTAGGGACAGATACGCAGTATTTT.

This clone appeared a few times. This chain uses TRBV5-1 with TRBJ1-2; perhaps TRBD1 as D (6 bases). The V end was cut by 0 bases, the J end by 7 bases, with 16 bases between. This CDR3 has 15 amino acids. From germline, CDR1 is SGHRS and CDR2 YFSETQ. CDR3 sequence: CASSLVETGVSGYTF. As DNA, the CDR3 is TGCGCCAGCAGCTTGGTCGAGACAGGTGTCTCTGGCTACACCTTC.

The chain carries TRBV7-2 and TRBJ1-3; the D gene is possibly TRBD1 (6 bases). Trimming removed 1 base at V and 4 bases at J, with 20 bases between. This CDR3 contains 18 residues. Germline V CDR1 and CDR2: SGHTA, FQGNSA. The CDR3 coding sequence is TGTGCCAGCAGCTTAGTCCATCTTGCGACAGGACTCGGAAACACCATATATTTT. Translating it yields CASSLVHLATGLGNTIYF.

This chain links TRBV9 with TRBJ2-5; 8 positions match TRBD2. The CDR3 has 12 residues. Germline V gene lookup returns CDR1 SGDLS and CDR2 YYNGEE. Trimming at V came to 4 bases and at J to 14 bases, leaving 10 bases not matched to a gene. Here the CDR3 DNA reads TGTGCCAGCAGCACATTAGCGGGACTTATATACTTC. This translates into CASSTLAGLIYF.

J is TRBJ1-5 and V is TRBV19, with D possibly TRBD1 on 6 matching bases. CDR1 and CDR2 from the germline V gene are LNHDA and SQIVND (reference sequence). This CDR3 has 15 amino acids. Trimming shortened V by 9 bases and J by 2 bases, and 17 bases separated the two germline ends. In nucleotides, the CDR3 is TGTGCCAGCACTGACTCAGGGGATGGCAATCAGCCCCAGCATTTT. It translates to CASTDSGDGNQPQHF.

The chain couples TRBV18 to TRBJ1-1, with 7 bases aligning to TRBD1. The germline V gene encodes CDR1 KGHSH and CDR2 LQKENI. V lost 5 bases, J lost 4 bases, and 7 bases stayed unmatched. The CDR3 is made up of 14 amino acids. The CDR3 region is CASSETGESTEAFF. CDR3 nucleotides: TGTGCCAGCTCAGAAACAGGGGAGTCCACTGAAGCTTTCTTT.

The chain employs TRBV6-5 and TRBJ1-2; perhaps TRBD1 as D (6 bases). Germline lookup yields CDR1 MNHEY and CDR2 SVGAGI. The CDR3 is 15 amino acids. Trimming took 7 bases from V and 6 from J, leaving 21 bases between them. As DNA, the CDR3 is TGTGCCAGCACCCACCGCGCGGGGGGCGTCCATGGCTACACCTTC. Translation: CASTHRAGGVHGYTF.

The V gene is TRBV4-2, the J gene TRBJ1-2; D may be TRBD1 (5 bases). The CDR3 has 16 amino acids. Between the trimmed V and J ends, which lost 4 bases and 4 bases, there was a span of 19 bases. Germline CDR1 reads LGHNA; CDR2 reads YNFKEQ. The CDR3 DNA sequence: TGTGCCAGCAGCCGAGACGGTCAGGGCGATATCTATGGCTACACCTTC. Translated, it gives CASSRDGQGDIYGYTF.

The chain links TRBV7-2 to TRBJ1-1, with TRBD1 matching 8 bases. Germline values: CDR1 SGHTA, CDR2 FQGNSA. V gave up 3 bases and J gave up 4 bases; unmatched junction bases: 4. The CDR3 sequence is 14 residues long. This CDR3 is CASSLSGGPTEAFF. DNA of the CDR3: TGTGCCAGCAGCTTGTCAGGGGGCCCCACTGAAGCTTTCTTT.